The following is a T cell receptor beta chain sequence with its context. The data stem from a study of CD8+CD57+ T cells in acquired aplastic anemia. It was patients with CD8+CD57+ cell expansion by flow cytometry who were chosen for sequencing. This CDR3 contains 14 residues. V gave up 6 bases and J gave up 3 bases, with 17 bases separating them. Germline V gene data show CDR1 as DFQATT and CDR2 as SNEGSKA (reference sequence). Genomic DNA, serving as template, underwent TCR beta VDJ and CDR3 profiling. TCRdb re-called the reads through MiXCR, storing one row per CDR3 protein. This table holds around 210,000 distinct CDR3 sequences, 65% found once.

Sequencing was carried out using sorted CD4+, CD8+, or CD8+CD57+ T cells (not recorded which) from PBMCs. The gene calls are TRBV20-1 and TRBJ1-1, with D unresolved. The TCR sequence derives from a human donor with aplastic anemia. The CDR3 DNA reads TGCAGTGCCAGGAGTGGAGCCTCGTACACTGAAGCTTTCTTT. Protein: CSARSGASYTEAFF.